Included here is one TCR beta chain sequence, with context. Antigen unknown. V dropped 4 bases and J dropped 7 bases, with 17 bases sitting between them. The CDR3 contains 14 residues. Germline V lookup: CDR1 SGHRS, CDR2 YFSETQ. This specimen belongs to a study of response to subunit inactivated influenza vaccine. Study results and caveats: Only a handful of new T cells, the authors suggested, are recruited with each seasonal influenza vaccination.

TCRdb analysed the RT-PCR reads with MiXCR anew, one entry per CDR3 protein. The sample records fewer than 350,000 distinct CDR3 sequences, less than 25% being singletons. This sequence was found in a man aged 50 to 69 who received an inactivated influenza vaccine. The chain carries TRBV5-1 and TRBJ1-1; tentative D call: TRBD1 (5 bases). Sequenced material: PBMCs from blood, taken less than 22 months after vaccination. For the CDR3, the DNA is TGCGCCAGCAGCGAGGGACGGAAGACTTTTGAAGCTTTCTTT. Translation gives CASSEGRKTFEAFF.